These 2 T cell receptor beta chains were all obtained from the same sample, sequenced in a study of blood T cells in healthy people across ages (dated by TCRdb to the mid-2010s). Receptor amplification or capture employed 5' RACE. TCRdb names Illumina HiSeq 2500 as the instrument used. The second PCR ran for about 6 to 12 cycles and used a J-beta primer mix along with a sample-barcoded 5' primer. TCRdb's own reprocessing of the public reads used fastp at Q25 and MiXCR and kept productive beta chains. Duplicate CDR3 protein sequences are folded into a single record with the most common DNA and genes. The sample profile shows hundreds of thousands of distinct CDR3 sequences; 56% of them were found once. The ten most abundant clones make up roughly 24% of the sample. The sample comprised blood. These receptors originate from a man aged 35 to 55 in good health.

The rearrangement links TRBV7-2 to TRBJ1-2; TRBD1 matches 10 bases. Germline V gene sequence: CDR1 SGHTA, CDR2 FQGNSA. With V trimmed by 5 bases and J by 9 bases, 9 bases remained unmatched. The CDR3 is made up of 14 amino acids. For the CDR3, the DNA is TGTGCCAGCAGCGCCGACAGGGGGCCTACAAGCTACACCTTC. As protein: CASSADRGPTSYTF.

The chain combines TRBV29-1 with TRBJ1-2; the D gene is possibly TRBD1 (5 bases). Germline CDR1 SQVTM, CDR2 ANQGSEA. The length of the CDR3 is 12 residues. Trimming stripped 7 bases from V and 8 bases from J, with 17 bases between. CDR3: CSAGAGTGGYTF. CDR3 sequence (DNA): TGCAGCGCCGGGGCAGGAACGGGCGGCTACACCTTC.